The count of the clone carrying this T cell receptor (beta chain) is one. V dropped 10 bases and J dropped 9 bases, with 22 bases sitting between them. The CDR3 covers 13 residues. Germline CDR1 SGHAT, CDR2 FQNNGV. The researchers produced TCR beta cDNA from about 510 ng total RNA with a constant-region primer. Libraries of TCR beta came from three nested multiplex PCR rounds with slightly modified ARM-PCR. For around 10 cycles apiece, the opening two PCR rounds ran with TRBV1-TRBV30 forward primers and a C-beta reverse primer. TCRdb re-called the multiplex PCR reads with MiXCR, one entry per CDR3 protein. The table lists more than 70,000 distinct CDR3 sequences, about three quarters of them singletons. Investigators took RNA and DNA out together from about 19-30 mg of unsorted bulk tissue. Whichever tumor sample was examined, it had over 75% viable tumor cells. The data belong to a study of tumor-infiltrating lymphocytes in primary liver carcinoma. The wider study: The number of productive TCRbeta reads per sample ranged from roughly 3.5 to 7.13 million and was similar across tissue types.

The clonotype was recovered from a man aged 40-50 years with primary liver carcinoma and hepatitis B virus infection. The gene calls are TRBV11-2 and TRBJ2-7, with a possible D match to TRBD2 (6 bases). Source material: liver tumor tissue from sampling region 1. The sample's subset: tumor region T1, superior pole. The DNA for the CDR3 is TGTGCCAATAGCTTAAATGAGCTAGCGTCGCAGTACTTC. Amino acid sequence: CANSLNELASQYF.